A single sample is the source of the 6 T cell receptor beta chains below, sequenced in a study of blood T cell repertoires in COVID-19. Measured with immunoSEQ multiplex PCR; TCRdb has only the in-frame clones, and not every one. The sample lists 350,000 to 550,000 clones, 75% to 90% occurring once. The sample consisted of PBMCs or T cells enriched from blood (not recorded which). These receptors came from a young man who had recovered from COVID-19.

V and J are TRBV11-2 and TRBJ2-4; tentatively, D is TRBD2 (7 bases). CDR1 SGHAT and CDR2 FQNNGV come from the germline V gene. V lost 4 bases and J 8 bases, leaving 24 bases between the germline ends. This CDR3 comprises 17 residues. CDR3: CASSSRRQAGALDIQYF. CDR3 nucleotides: TGTGCCAGCAGCTCACGAAGGCAGGCGGGGGCTCTCGACATTCAGTACTTC. Full variable domain (rest looked up from reference TRBV11-2 and TRBJ2-4): EAGVAQSPRYKIIEKRQSVAFWCNPISGHATLYWYQQILGQGPKLLIQFQNNGVVDDSQLPKDRFSAERLKGVDSTLKIQPAKLEDSAVYLCASSSRRQAGALDIQYFGAGTRLSVL.

V gene TRBV5-8 combines with J gene TRBJ1-1; TRBD1 agrees at 7 bases. CDR3 length equals 14 residues. Germline CDR1 SGHTS, CDR2 YDEGEE. The ends lost 2 bases at V and 5 bases at J; junction bases unmatched: 6. In DNA, the CDR3 is TGTGCCAGCAGCTTCGGGACAGCCCGAACTGAAGCTTTCTTT. It yields the protein CASSFGTARTEAFF.

This sequence joins TRBV5-1 and TRBJ1-2, with 9 bases fitting TRBD1. V lost 4 bases to trimming and J lost 4 bases; unmatched junction nucleotides: 8. This CDR3 region has 15 residues. CDR1 is SGHRS, CDR2 YFSETQ, per germline. CDR3 nucleotides: TGCGCCAGCAGCCTCCAGGACAGGGGTGCCTATGGCTACACCTTC. Amino acid sequence: CASSLQDRGAYGYTF.

V is TRBV5-5 and J is TRBJ1-1; D is ambiguous. Trimming stripped 0 bases from V and 5 bases from J, with 11 bases between. Germline V gene data show CDR1 as SGHKS and CDR2 as YYEKEE (reference sequence). The CDR3 has 14 amino acids. CDR3 in amino acids: CASSLAPVLTEAFF. Written as DNA, the CDR3 is TGTGCCAGCAGCTTGGCCCCCGTTTTAACTGAAGCTTTCTTT. The complete variable domain, with remaining parts taken from reference TRBV5-5 and TRBJ1-1, reads DAGVTQSPTHLIKTRGQQVTLRCSPISGHKSVSWYQQVLGQGPQFIFQYYEKEERGRGNFPDRFSARQFPNYSSELNVNALLLGDSALYLCASSLAPVLTEAFFGQGTRLTVV.

The J gene is TRBJ2-7, the V gene TRBV24-1; no reliable D call. The CDR3 contains 12 residues. V lost 5 bases, J lost 2 bases, and 6 bases lay in between. Germline V gene sequence: CDR1 KGHDR, CDR2 SFDVKD. CDR3 sequence reads: CATSGPTYEQYF. The CDR3 DNA reads as TGTGCCACCAGTGGTCCTACCTACGAGCAGTACTTC.

V gene TRBV7-9 combines with J gene TRBJ2-5, with D possibly matching TRBD1 (8 bases). Germline assignment: CDR1 SEHNR and CDR2 FQNEAQ (reference sequence). Trimming removed 1 base from V and 4 bases from J, with 13 bases in between. CDR3 size: 15 residues. CDR3 amino acids: CASSLGTGRGETQYF. The CDR3 DNA is TGTGCCAGCAGCTTAGGGACAGGGAGGGGAGAGACCCAGTACTTC. Based on the CDR3 plus reference TRBV7-9 and TRBJ2-5, the full variable domain is DTGVSQNPRHKITKRGQNVTFRCDPISEHNRLYWYRQTLGQGPEFLTYFQNEAQLEKSRLLSDRFSAERPKGSFSTLEIQRTEQGDSAMYLCASSLGTGRGETQYFGPGTRLLVL.